These 30 T cell receptor beta chains came from one sample sequenced in a study of T cell responses to AZD1222 COVID-19 vaccine. Using immunoSEQ multiplex PCR, the repertoire was profiled, and TCRdb retains in-frame clones only, with some absent. Here the sample spans tens of thousands of clones, around 90% being singletons. Sequencing was performed on peripheral blood, taken on day 0 of AZD1222 vaccination. The receptors were sampled from an adult in good health.

J is TRBJ2-2 and V is TRBV2, with 8 bases that match TRBD2. The V gene's germline CDR1 is SNHLY and CDR2 FYNNEI. CDR3 length: 14 amino acids. The V segment lost 6 bases and the J segment 6 bases; nucleotides outside the gene matches: 6. The CDR3 loop is CASSGLAWAGELFF. DNA for the CDR3: TGTGCCAGCAGCGGACTAGCATGGGCCGGGGAGCTGTTTTTT.

The chain recombines TRBV7-2 with TRBJ1-2; D gene unclear. V was shortened by 2 bases and J by 8 bases, with 15 bases between the two germline ends. The length of the CDR3 is 14 residues. Germline CDR1 SGHTA, CDR2 FQGNSA. CDR3 protein: CASSLPRVPRGYTF. The CDR3 DNA sequence: TGTGCCAGCAGCTTACCTAGGGTCCCACGAGGCTACACCTTC. The entire variable domain, with the rest obtained from reference TRBV7-2 and TRBJ1-2, is as follows: GAGVSQSPSNKVTEKGKDVELRCDPISGHTALYWYRQSLGQGLEFLIYFQGNSAPDKSGLPSDRFSAERTGGSVSTLTIQRTQQEDSAVYLCASSLPRVPRGYTFGSGTRLTVV.

The gene calls are TRBV18 and TRBJ1-1, with D possibly TRBD1 on 6 matching bases. The CDR3 totals 13 residues. Germline CDR1 is KGHSH and CDR2 is LQKENI. V lost 2 bases to trimming and J lost 6 bases, with 10 bases between them. The CDR3 is CASSPVRGAEAFF. The CDR3 coding sequence is TGTGCCAGCTCACCAGTCAGGGGCGCTGAAGCTTTCTTT.

The chain links TRBV7-9 to TRBJ2-1; D call uncertain. V gave up 2 bases and J gave up 5 bases, with 4 bases separating them. Germline V CDR1 and CDR2: SEHNR, FQNEAQ (reference sequence). This CDR3 is built from 12 residues. The DNA of the CDR3 is TGTGCCAGCAGCTTAACCCACAATGAGCAGTTCTTC. Translated: CASSLTHNEQFF.

The V call is TRBV4-3, the J call TRBJ1-4; a weak D match, TRBD1 (6 bases). The germline V gene has CDR1 LGHNA and CDR2 YSLEER. The CDR3 sequence is 13 residues long. Trimming removed 1 base from V and 9 bases from J, with 9 bases in between. CDR3 DNA sequence: TGCGCCAGCAGCCAAGGGGGACACCAAAAACTGTTTTTT. Translated, it gives CASSQGGHQKLFF.

The chain combines TRBV19 with TRBJ1-6, with D hard to call. Per germline, CDR1 LNHDA and CDR2 SQIVND (reference sequence). Trimming took off 3 bases at V and 9 bases at J, with 15 bases between the two ends. The CDR3 is 15 amino acids. As DNA, the CDR3 is TGTGCCAGTAGTATGTGGAGTGAAATCGGTTCACCCCTCCACTTT. Its translation: CASSMWSEIGSPLHF.

This sequence joins TRBV28 and TRBJ1-3; no firm D call. The germline CDR1 and CDR2 sequences are MDHEN and SYDVKM. The CDR3 consists of 15 residues. The V end was cut by 3 bases, the J end by 4 bases, with 13 bases between. Here the CDR3 reads CASSFGGRLGNTIYF. CDR3 coding DNA: TGTGCCAGCAGTTTCGGAGGCAGGCTCGGAAACACCATATATTTT.

This clone has a single count. This chain uses TRBV2 with TRBJ2-1; 10 nucleotides align to TRBD2. The CDR3 consists of 16 residues. Germline V gives CDR1 SNHLY, CDR2 FYNNEI. After removal of 1 base from V and 6 bases from J, the junction contained 6 bases not matched to a gene. The CDR3 bases are TGTGCCAGCAGTGAAGGGAGGACTAGCGGCCCCAATGAGCAGTTCTTC. This encodes CASSEGRTSGPNEQFF.

This chain joins TRBV18 and TRBJ2-1; no clear D gene. Germline V gene sequence: CDR1 KGHSH, CDR2 LQKENI. Between the trimmed V and J ends, which lost 3 bases and 0 bases, there was a span of 9 bases. The CDR3 is 15 amino acids. DNA of the CDR3: TGTGCCAGCTCACCGGTAGAGAGCTCCTACAATGAGCAGTTCTTC. Its protein product is CASSPVESSYNEQFF.

The chain recombines TRBV2 with TRBJ2-1; D not certain. CDR1 SNHLY and CDR2 FYNNEI come from the germline V gene. The V end was cut by 5 bases, the J end by 7 bases, with 6 bases between. This CDR3 spans 11 amino acids. CDR3 residues: CASSPRNEQFF. The CDR3 coding sequence is TGTGCCAGCAGTCCCCGGAATGAGCAGTTCTTC.

This clone was seen only once. The chain has TRBV19 and TRBJ1-1; 7 nucleotides align to TRBD1. The CDR3 is made up of 15 amino acids. The germline V gene has CDR1 LNHDA and CDR2 SQIVND (reference sequence). V shed 4 bases, J shed 0 bases, and the junction held 5 bases outside the gene matches. The CDR3 loop is CASSTRDRLNTEAFF. The CDR3 bases are TGTGCCAGTAGTACCCGGGACAGACTGAACACTGAAGCTTTCTTT.

This clone was seen only once. The CDR3, as DNA: TGTGCCAGCAGCTACGACTTGAATGAGCAGTTCTTC. This gives the protein CASSYDLNEQFF. The chain uses TRBV7-2 and TRBJ2-1, with D unresolved. The germline gives CDR1 SGHTA, CDR2 FQGNSA. V lost 4 bases, J lost 7 bases, and 8 bases lay in between. The CDR3 covers 12 residues. The variable domain in full, with the rest retrieved from reference TRBV7-2 and TRBJ2-1, is GAGVSQSPSNKVTEKGKDVELRCDPISGHTALYWYRQSLGQGLEFLIYFQGNSAPDKSGLPSDRFSAERTGGSVSTLTIQRTQQEDSAVYLCASSYDLNEQFFGPGTRLTVL.

V gene TRBV18 combines with J gene TRBJ2-4; D is tentatively TRBD1 or TRBD2 (6 bases each). This CDR3 is 16 amino acids long. V gave up 6 bases and J gave up 8 bases, with 23 bases separating them. CDR1 is KGHSH and CDR2 is LQKENI in the germline V gene. CDR3 DNA: TGTGCCAGCTCGACAAGGCAGAGGGGGGAGAAAGACATTCAGTACTTC. Translation: CASSTRQRGEKDIQYF.

The gene calls are TRBV27 and TRBJ1-6; D is unclear. The ends were cut back, 5 bases at V and 10 bases at J, with 24 bases in the middle. The CDR3 sequence is 17 residues long. CDR1 and CDR2 (germline): MNHEY, SMNVEV (reference sequence). For the CDR3, the DNA is TGTGCCAGCAGTCCCTATTATATCTCCGGGAGGGAATCACCCCTCCACTTT. It is translated as CASSPYYISGRESPLHF.

This clone was picked up a small number of times. V usage is TRBV7-2 and J usage is TRBJ2-5; D call uncertain. V lost 3 bases, J lost 6 bases, and 11 bases lay in between. Looked up from germline, CDR1 is SGHTA and CDR2 is FQGNSA. The CDR3 totals 13 residues. The CDR3 loop reads CASSFPPRQTQYF. CDR3 nucleotides: TGTGCCAGCAGCTTTCCACCCAGACAGACCCAGTACTTC.

J is TRBJ1-6 and V is TRBV6-5, with a weak D call TRBD1 (5 bases). Trimming left V 6 bases short and J 7 bases short, with 7 bases between. This CDR3 comprises 12 residues. Germline values: CDR1 MNHEY, CDR2 SVGAGI. The CDR3 sequence is CASSNRNSPLHF. CDR3 nucleotides: TGTGCCAGCAGCAACAGGAATTCACCCCTCCACTTT.

The chain carries TRBV19 and TRBJ2-5; D tentatively reads TRBD1 or TRBD2 (5 bases each). This CDR3 is built from 15 residues. The V gene lost 4 bases and the J gene lost 3 bases, with 15 bases spanning the gap. Germline-derived CDR1 and CDR2 are LNHDA and SQIVND (reference sequence). CDR3 sequence: CASSKWGTGKETQYF. DNA of the CDR3: TGTGCCAGTAGTAAGTGGGGCACGGGGAAAGAGACCCAGTACTTC.

The chain uses TRBV14 and TRBJ1-2; unclear D gene. The CDR3 runs 15 residues. The ends were cut back, 4 bases at V and 8 bases at J, with 20 bases in the middle. Germline lookup yields CDR1 SGHDN and CDR2 FVKESK. The CDR3: CASSLLGRQSGGYTF. CDR3 sequence (DNA): TGTGCCAGCAGCCTACTCGGACGGCAAAGTGGCGGCTACACCTTC.

The chain carries TRBV9 and TRBJ2-5; 13 positions agree with TRBD2. Germline V gene sequence: CDR1 SGDLS, CDR2 YYNGEE. The CDR3 is made up of 16 amino acids. Germline trimming cut 2 bases from V and 4 bases from J; bases unmatched to any gene: 5. CDR3 bases: TGTGCCAGCAGCGTGGCAGGACTAGCGGGAGTAGAGACCCAGTACTTC. Its protein product is CASSVAGLAGVETQYF.

The CDR3 DNA reads TGTGCCAGCAGCTTAGCCGGGGGACTAGCGGCCTACGAGCAGTACTTC. Translation: CASSLAGGLAAYEQYF. The V gene is TRBV11-2, the J gene TRBJ2-7; TRBD2 matches 11 bases. This CDR3 is built from 16 residues. The V segment lost 1 base and the J segment 2 bases; nucleotides outside the gene matches: 4. Germline V lookup: CDR1 SGHAT, CDR2 FQNNGV.

The chain is built from TRBV27 and TRBJ2-5, with TRBD1 matching over 7 bases. From germline, CDR1 is MNHEY and CDR2 SMNVEV (reference sequence). The CDR3 spans 15 residues. V trimming: 6 bases; J trimming: 5 bases; junction bases outside the gene matches: 12. The CDR3 region is CASRFRGLDSETQYF. The CDR3 nucleotides read TGTGCCAGCAGATTCAGGGGGTTGGATTCGGAGACCCAGTACTTC.

This rearrangement joins TRBV29-1 to TRBJ1-4, with 9 bases identical to TRBD1. After removal of 4 bases from V and 6 bases from J, the junction contained 6 bases not matched to a gene. This CDR3 is 14 amino acids long. The germline gives CDR1 SQVTM, CDR2 ANQGSEA. The CDR3 nucleotides read TGCAGCGTTGCCCCGGGACAGGGCCATGAAAAACTGTTTTTT. Translating it yields CSVAPGQGHEKLFF.

The chain links TRBV9 to TRBJ2-1, with D possibly matching TRBD1 (6 bases). V was shortened by 1 base and J by 0 bases, with 11 bases between the two germline ends. The CDR3 is 16 amino acids. The germline gives CDR1 SGDLS, CDR2 YYNGEE. CDR3 sequence: CASSVLQGNSYNEQFF. The CDR3 DNA is TGTGCCAGCAGCGTACTACAGGGTAACTCCTACAATGAGCAGTTCTTC.

V gene TRBV13 combines with J gene TRBJ2-5, with D tentatively TRBD2 (6 bases). CDR1 and CDR2 from the germline V gene are PRHDT and FYEKMQ (reference sequence). V was pared by 5 bases and J by 5 bases, with 24 bases between. The CDR3 runs to 17 residues. The CDR3 is CASSPPPLEGGEETQYF. CDR3 coding DNA: TGTGCCAGCAGCCCTCCCCCATTGGAGGGCGGTGAGGAGACCCAGTACTTC.

This chain joins TRBV27 and TRBJ1-6; TRBD1 aligns across 8 bases. The V and J ends lost 5 bases and 5 bases, in that order; junction bases with no gene match: 2. The V gene's germline CDR1 is MNHEY and CDR2 SMNVEV (reference sequence). The CDR3 loop spans 14 amino acids. The CDR3 protein is CASSLTGDNSPLHF. The CDR3, as DNA: TGTGCCAGCAGTCTGACAGGGGATAATTCACCCCTCCACTTT.

V and J are TRBV5-5 and TRBJ2-7; the match to TRBD1 covers 7 bases. There are 13 residues in the CDR3. Germline-derived CDR1 and CDR2 are SGHKS and YYEKEE (reference sequence). V gave up 7 bases and J gave up 2 bases; unmatched junction bases: 6. The CDR3: CASGTGTAYEQYF. Written as DNA, the CDR3 is TGTGCCAGCGGAACCGGGACAGCCTACGAGCAGTACTTC.

The chain couples TRBV5-8 to TRBJ2-3, with TRBD2 identical over 13 bases. Germline V gives CDR1 SGHTS, CDR2 YDEGEE. The CDR3 is 15 amino acids. J was trimmed by 3 bases and V by 5 bases; bases with no gene match: 3. The DNA for the CDR3 is TGTGCCAGCAGACTAGCGGGAGGGCCGACAGATACGCAGTATTTT. Translation gives CASRLAGGPTDTQYF.

The chain joins TRBV2 to TRBJ2-7, with TRBD2 matching over 9 bases. The CDR3 extends over 12 amino acids. V trimming: 8 bases; J trimming: 8 bases; junction bases outside the gene matches: 7. CDR1 is SNHLY and CDR2 is FYNNEI in the germline V gene. CDR3 coding DNA: TGTGCCAGCCGTAGCGGGAGAATGAAGCAGTACTTC. Its protein product is CASRSGRMKQYF. The whole variable domain, filled in from reference TRBV2 and TRBJ2-7, reads EPEVTQTPSHQVTQMGQEVILRCVPISNHLYFYWYRQILGQKVEFLVSFYNNEISEKSEIFDDQFSVERPDGSNFTLKIRSTKLEDSAMYFCASRSGRMKQYFGPGTRLTVT.

This rearrangement joins TRBV6-5 to TRBJ2-5; 7 bases match TRBD2. Germline assignment: CDR1 MNHEY and CDR2 SVGAGI. The CDR3 spans 14 residues. Trimming at V came to 6 bases and at J to 4 bases, leaving 8 bases not matched to a gene. The CDR3 sequence: CASSEGGDAETQYF. CDR3 in DNA: TGTGCCAGCAGCGAGGGAGGGGACGCAGAGACCCAGTACTTC.

The chain is built from TRBV19 and TRBJ1-5; D remains ambiguous. Looked up from germline, CDR1 is LNHDA and CDR2 is SQIVND (reference sequence). The CDR3 has 12 amino acids. V dropped 7 bases and J dropped 6 bases, with 10 bases sitting between them. CDR3 sequence: CASNFGSQPQHF. Here the CDR3 DNA reads TGTGCCAGTAATTTCGGATCTCAGCCCCAGCATTTT.